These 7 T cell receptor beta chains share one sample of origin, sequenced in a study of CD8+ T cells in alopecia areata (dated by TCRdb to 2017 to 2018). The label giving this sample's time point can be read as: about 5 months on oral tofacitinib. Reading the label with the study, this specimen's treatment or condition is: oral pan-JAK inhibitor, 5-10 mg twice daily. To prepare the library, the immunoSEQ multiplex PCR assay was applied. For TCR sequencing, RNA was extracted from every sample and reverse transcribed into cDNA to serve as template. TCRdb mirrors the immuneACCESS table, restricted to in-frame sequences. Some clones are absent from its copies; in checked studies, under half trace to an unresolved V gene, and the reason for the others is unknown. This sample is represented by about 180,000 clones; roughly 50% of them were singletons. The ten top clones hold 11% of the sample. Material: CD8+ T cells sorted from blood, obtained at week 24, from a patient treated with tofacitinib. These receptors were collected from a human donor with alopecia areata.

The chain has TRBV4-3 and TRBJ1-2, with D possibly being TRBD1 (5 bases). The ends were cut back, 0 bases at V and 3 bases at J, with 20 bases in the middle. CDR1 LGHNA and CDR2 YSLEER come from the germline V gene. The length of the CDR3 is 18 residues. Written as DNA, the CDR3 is TGCGCCAGCAGCCAAGACCAAAGCGGGGTATCGGGGGACTATGGCTACACCTTC. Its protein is CASSQDQSGVSGDYGYTF.

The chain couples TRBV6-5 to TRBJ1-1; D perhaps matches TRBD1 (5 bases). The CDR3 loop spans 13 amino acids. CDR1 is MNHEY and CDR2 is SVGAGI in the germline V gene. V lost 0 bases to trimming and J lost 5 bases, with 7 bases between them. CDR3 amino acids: CASSYSGGTEAFF. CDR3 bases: TGTGCCAGCAGTTACTCGGGGGGTACTGAAGCTTTCTTT.

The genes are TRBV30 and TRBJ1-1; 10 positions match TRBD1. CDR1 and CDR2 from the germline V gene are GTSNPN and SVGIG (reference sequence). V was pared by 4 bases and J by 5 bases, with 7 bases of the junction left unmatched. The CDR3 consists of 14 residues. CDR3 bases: TGTGCCTGGAATCTTCTGGGACAGGGGACTGAAGCTTTCTTT. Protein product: CAWNLLGQGTEAFF. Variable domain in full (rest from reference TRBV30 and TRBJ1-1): SQTIHQWPATLVQPVGSPLSLECTVEGTSNPNLYWYRQAAGRGLQLLFYSVGIGQISSEVPQNLSASRPQDRQFILSSKKLLLSDSGFYLCAWNLLGQGTEAFFGQGTRLTVV.

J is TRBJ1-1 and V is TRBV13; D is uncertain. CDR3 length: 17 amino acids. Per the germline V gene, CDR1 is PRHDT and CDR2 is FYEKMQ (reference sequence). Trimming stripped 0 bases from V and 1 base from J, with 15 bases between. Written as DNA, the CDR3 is TGTGCCAGCAGCTTAGGAGCGTTCGGGTCCGGGAACACTGAAGCTTTCTTT. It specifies CASSLGAFGSGNTEAFF.

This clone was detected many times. The CDR3, as DNA: TGTGCCAGCAGCTTAGAGCGGGACGGTCGAGTTGCGTACTTC. As protein: CASSLERDGRVAYF. The rearrangement links TRBV7-8 to TRBJ2-7; 7 bases line up with TRBD2. Germline values: CDR1 SGHVS, CDR2 FQNEAQ. This CDR3 has 14 residues. V was clipped by 1 base and J by 12 bases; unmatched bases: 12.

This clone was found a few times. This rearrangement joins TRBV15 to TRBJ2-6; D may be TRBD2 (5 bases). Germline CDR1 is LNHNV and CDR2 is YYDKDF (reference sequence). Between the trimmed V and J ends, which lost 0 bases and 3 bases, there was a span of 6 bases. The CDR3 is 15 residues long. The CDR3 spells CATSRDRGGANVLTF. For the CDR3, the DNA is TGTGCCACCAGCAGAGATCGGGGTGGGGCCAACGTCCTGACTTTC.

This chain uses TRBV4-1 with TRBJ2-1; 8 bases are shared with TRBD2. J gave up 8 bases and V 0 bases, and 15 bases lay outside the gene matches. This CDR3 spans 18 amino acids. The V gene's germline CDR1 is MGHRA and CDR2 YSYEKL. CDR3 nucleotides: TGCGCCAGCAGCCAAGAGGGGGGCAGCGGGGGACACAACCATGAGCAGTTCTTC. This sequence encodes CASSQEGGSGGHNHEQFF.